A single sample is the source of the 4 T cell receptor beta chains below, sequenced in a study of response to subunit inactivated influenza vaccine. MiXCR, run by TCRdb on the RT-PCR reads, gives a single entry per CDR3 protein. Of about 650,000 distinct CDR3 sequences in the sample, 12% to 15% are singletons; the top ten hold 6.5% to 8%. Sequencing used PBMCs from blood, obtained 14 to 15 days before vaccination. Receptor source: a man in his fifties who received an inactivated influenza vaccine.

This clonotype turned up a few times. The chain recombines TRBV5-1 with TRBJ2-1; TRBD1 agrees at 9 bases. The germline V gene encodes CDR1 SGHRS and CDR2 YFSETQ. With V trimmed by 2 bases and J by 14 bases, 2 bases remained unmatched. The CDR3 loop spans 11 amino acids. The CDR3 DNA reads TGCGCCAGCAGCTTACAGGGGGCTAAGTTCTTC. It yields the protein CASSLQGAKFF. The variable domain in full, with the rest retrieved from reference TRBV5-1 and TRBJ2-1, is KAGVTQTPRYLIKTRGQQVTLSCSPISGHRSVSWYQQTPGQGLQFLFEYFSETQRNKGNFPGRFSGRQFSNSRSEMNVSTLELGDSALYLCASSLQGAKFFGPGTRLTVL.

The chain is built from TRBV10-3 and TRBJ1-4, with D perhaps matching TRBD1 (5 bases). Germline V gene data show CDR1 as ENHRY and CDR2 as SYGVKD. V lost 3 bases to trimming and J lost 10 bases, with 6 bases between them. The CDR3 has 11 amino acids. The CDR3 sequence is CAISDGGKLFF. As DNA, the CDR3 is TGTGCCATCAGTGATGGGGGAAAACTGTTTTTT.

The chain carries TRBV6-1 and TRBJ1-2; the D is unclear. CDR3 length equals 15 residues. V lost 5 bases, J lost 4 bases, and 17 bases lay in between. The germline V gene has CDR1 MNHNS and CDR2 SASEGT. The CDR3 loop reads CASSPSRAEFYGYTF. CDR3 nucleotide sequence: TGTGCCAGCAGTCCCTCCCGGGCCGAATTCTATGGCTACACCTTC.

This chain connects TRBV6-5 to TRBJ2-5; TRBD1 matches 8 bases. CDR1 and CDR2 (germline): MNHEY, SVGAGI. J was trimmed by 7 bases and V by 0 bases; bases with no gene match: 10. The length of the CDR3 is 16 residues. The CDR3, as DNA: TGTGCCAGCAGTTACTCCGGGACAGGAACCGTCGGGACCCAGTACTTC. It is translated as CASSYSGTGTVGTQYF.